The 27 T cell receptor beta chains given below trace back to one sample, sequenced in a study of blood T cell repertoires in COVID-19. TCRdb's copy holds only in-frame clones and misses some; the assay was immunoSEQ multiplex PCR. Here the sample spans around 81,000 clones, 70% to 90% being singletons. What was sequenced was peripheral blood. The receptors originated from a man over 45 with acute or convalescent COVID-19.

The chain carries TRBV14 and TRBJ1-1; TRBD1 might be the D (6 bases). CDR3 length equals 13 residues. Looked up from germline, CDR1 is SGHDN and CDR2 is FVKESK. V lost 1 base and J lost 7, with 10 bases in between. The DNA for the CDR3 is TGTGCCAGCAGCCAAGCAGGGGCCCTTGAAGCTTTCTTT. Protein sequence: CASSQAGALEAFF.

The rearrangement joins TRBV7-9 to TRBJ2-7, with a tentative D call TRBD1 (5 bases). This CDR3 contains 16 residues. Trimming took off 2 bases at V and 0 bases at J, with 14 bases between the two ends. The V gene's germline CDR1 is SEHNR and CDR2 FQNEAQ (reference sequence). The CDR3 region has the DNA TGTGCCAGCAGCTTATTTCCGGACACCCCCTCCTACGAGCAGTACTTC. This encodes CASSLFPDTPSYEQYF.

This chain connects TRBV7-9 to TRBJ2-5; D is perhaps TRBD1 (7 bases). V dropped 5 bases and J dropped 0 bases, with 16 bases sitting between them. CDR1 is SEHNR, CDR2 FQNEAQ, per germline (reference sequence). The CDR3 contains 16 residues. CDR3 nucleotide sequence: TGTGCCAGCAGCACCCGCGCAGGGGGGTACCAAGAGACCCAGTACTTC. Its translation: CASSTRAGGYQETQYF.

The chain employs TRBV5-1 and TRBJ2-7; 9 bases are a match to TRBD1. The CDR3 covers 14 residues. Germline V CDR1 and CDR2: SGHRS, YFSETQ. The V and J ends lost 4 bases and 4 bases, in that order; junction bases with no gene match: 6. In DNA form, the CDR3 reads TGCGCCAGCAGCGGCCGGGACAGGGTTTACGAGCAGTACTTC. This gives the protein CASSGRDRVYEQYF.

The DNA of the CDR3 is TGTGCCAGCAGTTACGGGAGAACCTACGAGCAGTACTTC. Translated, it gives CASSYGRTYEQYF. The chain recombines TRBV6-6 with TRBJ2-7; a weak D match, TRBD2 (5 bases). V was cut by 2 bases and J by 2 bases, with 7 bases left in between. There are 13 residues in the CDR3. CDR1 is MNHNY, CDR2 SVGAGI, per germline (reference sequence).

V usage is TRBV10-3 and J usage is TRBJ1-2; 7 nucleotides agree with TRBD1. This CDR3 contains 14 residues. The V gene end was trimmed by 6 bases and the J gene end by 1 base; junction bases not matched to a gene: 5. Germline V gene sequence: CDR1 ENHRY, CDR2 SYGVKD. The CDR3 coding sequence is TGTGCCATCAGAAAGGGGGCGGGTAACTATGGCTACACCTTC. The encoded protein is CAIRKGAGNYGYTF.

This clone was observed once. The rearrangement uses TRBV24-1 and TRBJ1-1; D may be TRBD1 (6 bases). Trimming removed 3 bases at V and 1 base at J, with 14 bases between. This CDR3 is built from 16 residues. Germline CDR1 KGHDR, CDR2 SFDVKD. The CDR3 here is CATSDPSPGENTEAFF. The CDR3 DNA reads TGTGCCACCAGTGATCCTAGTCCAGGGGAGAACACTGAAGCTTTCTTT.

V gene TRBV2 combines with J gene TRBJ1-2, with 8 bases aligning to TRBD1. CDR1 and CDR2 from the germline V gene are SNHLY and FYNNEI. The CDR3 loop spans 14 amino acids. The ends lost 7 bases at V and 1 base at J; junction bases unmatched: 5. CDR3 amino acids: CASTGTGVNYGYTF. CDR3 DNA sequence: TGTGCCAGCACCGGGACAGGAGTTAACTATGGCTACACCTTC.

The chain is built from TRBV9 and TRBJ1-4, with D uncertain. Trimming removed 0 bases at V and 0 bases at J, with 6 bases between. This CDR3 contains 15 residues. Germline CDR1 SGDLS, CDR2 YYNGEE. Here the CDR3 reads CASSVAGATNEKLFF. The CDR3 bases are TGTGCCAGCAGCGTAGCGGGAGCAACTAATGAAAAACTGTTTTTT.

The chain carries TRBV25-1 and TRBJ2-3; 8 bases agree with TRBD2. After removal of 3 bases from V and 3 bases from J, the junction contained 2 bases not matched to a gene. The CDR3 totals 14 residues. Germline CDR1 and CDR2: MGHDK and SYGVNS. The CDR3 DNA reads TGTGCCAGCAGTGAGGGACTAGTGACAGATACGCAGTATTTT. This codes for CASSEGLVTDTQYF.

The chain has TRBV14 and TRBJ1-2; no definite D call. Trimming left V 1 base short and J 7 bases short, with 10 bases between. CDR1 and CDR2 (germline): SGHDN, FVKESK. This CDR3 comprises 13 residues. CDR3 sequence: CASSQAQDGGYTF. CDR3 sequence (DNA): TGTGCCAGCAGCCAAGCGCAGGATGGTGGCTACACCTTC. Full variable domain (remainder filled in from reference TRBV14 and TRBJ1-2): EAGVTQFPSHSVIEKGQTVTLRCDPISGHDNLYWYRRVMGKEIKFLLHFVKESKQDESGMPNNRFLAERTGGTYSTLKVQPAELEDSGVYFCASSQAQDGGYTFGSGTRLTVV.

V usage is TRBV19 and J usage is TRBJ2-7; TRBD1 might be the D (6 bases). Looked up from germline, CDR1 is LNHDA and CDR2 is SQIVND (reference sequence). The CDR3 totals 14 residues. The V end was cut by 1 base, the J end by 1 base, with 8 bases between. The chain's CDR3 is CASSIAGQSYEQYF. DNA of the CDR3: TGTGCCAGTAGTATAGCAGGACAGTCCTACGAGCAGTACTTC.

A single count supports this clone. V is TRBV7-9 and J is TRBJ2-1; 7 bases map to TRBD1. V lost 6 bases, J lost 5 bases, and 19 bases stayed unmatched. The CDR3 spans 18 residues. Germline V lookup: CDR1 SEHNR, CDR2 FQNEAQ (reference sequence). Written as DNA, the CDR3 is TGTGCCAGCAGATCCCGGGACAGTGGGACGGACCACCACAATGAGCAGTTCTTC. Residues: CASRSRDSGTDHHNEQFF. Full variable domain (remainder filled in from reference TRBV7-9 and TRBJ2-1): DTGVSQNPRHKITKRGQNVTFRCDPISEHNRLYWYRQTLGQGPEFLTYFQNEAQLEKSRLLSDRFSAERPKGSFSTLEIQRTEQGDSAMYLCASRSRDSGTDHHNEQFFGPGTRLTVL.

The rearrangement uses TRBV5-8 and TRBJ2-5; D is uncertain. The CDR3 has 13 amino acids. The V and J ends lost 4 bases and 5 bases respectively, with 12 bases between them. Germline CDR1 is SGHTS and CDR2 is YDEGEE. The CDR3 coding sequence is TGTGCCAGCAGCCGAGAACGGGTTGAGACCCAGTACTTC. It encodes CASSRERVETQYF.

This clone occurred once. V gene TRBV28 combines with J gene TRBJ2-7; TRBD2 matches at 13 bases. Germline CDR1 MDHEN, CDR2 SYDVKM. Germline trimming cut 4 bases from V and 4 bases from J; bases unmatched to any gene: 4. This CDR3 region has 15 residues. The CDR3 is CASSSVTSGRYEQYF. CDR3 nucleotide sequence: TGTGCCAGCAGTTCGGTGACTAGCGGGAGGTACGAGCAGTACTTC.

This clone was counted only a few times. The gene calls are TRBV11-3 and TRBJ2-2; D might be TRBD1 (5 bases). The CDR3 sequence is 15 residues long. The germline V gene has CDR1 SGHNT and CDR2 YENEEA. Trimming stripped 5 bases from V and 6 bases from J, with 16 bases between. CDR3 nucleotides: TGTGCCAGCAGCGACCCCGGACATTCACCCGGGGAGCTGTTTTTT. The encoded protein is CASSDPGHSPGELFF.

This clone was detected only a few times. The chain carries TRBV12-5 and TRBJ1-1; 9 bases are a match to TRBD1. After removal of 1 base from V and 4 bases from J, the junction contained 4 bases not matched to a gene. Germline lookup yields CDR1 LGHNT and CDR2 FRNRAP. The CDR3 runs 15 residues. DNA for the CDR3: TGTGCTAGTGGTTTGGGGTGGGGACAGGGCACTGAAGCTTTCTTT. Translated, it gives CASGLGWGQGTEAFF.

The V call is TRBV11-3, the J call TRBJ2-1; TRBD1 might be the D (7 bases). V lost 0 bases and J lost 0, with 15 bases in between. The V gene's germline CDR1 is SGHNT and CDR2 YENEEA. This CDR3 has 18 residues. The CDR3: CASSLDQGGSNSYNEQFF. In nucleotides, the CDR3 is TGTGCCAGCAGCTTAGATCAGGGGGGTAGTAACTCCTACAATGAGCAGTTCTTC.

This chain uses TRBV2 with TRBJ1-2; a weak D match, TRBD1 (6 bases). V lost 1 base to trimming and J lost 4 bases, with 10 bases between them. The CDR3 contains 14 residues. Per germline, CDR1 SNHLY and CDR2 FYNNEI. The CDR3 spells CASSEEGQGYGYTF. Written as DNA, the CDR3 is TGTGCCAGCAGTGAAGAGGGACAAGGCTATGGCTACACCTTC.

The chain carries TRBV4-1 and TRBJ2-7; 9 nucleotides agree with TRBD1. CDR3 length: 17 residues. The ends lost 4 bases at V and 3 bases at J; junction bases unmatched: 13. Germline-derived CDR1 and CDR2 are MGHRA and YSYEKL. CDR3 DNA sequence: TGCGCCAGCAGCCTCCGGATTACCGGGACAGGGCACTACGAGCAGTACTTC. It is translated as CASSLRITGTGHYEQYF.

The rearrangement joins TRBV2 to TRBJ2-7, with 7 positions matching TRBD2. The junction had 9 bases not matched to a gene; V was cut back by 8 bases and J by 2 bases. CDR3 length: 14 amino acids. Germline CDR1 reads SNHLY; CDR2 reads FYNNEI. CDR3 loop: CASSDGRTPYEQYF. CDR3 nucleotide sequence: TGTGCCAGCTCGGACGGGAGGACCCCCTACGAGCAGTACTTC.

V is TRBV12-5 and J is TRBJ1-5; D may be TRBD1 (6 bases). The CDR3 extends over 18 amino acids. Germline values: CDR1 LGHNT, CDR2 FRNRAP. The V gene lost 0 bases and the J gene lost 6 bases, with 21 bases spanning the gap. In DNA, the CDR3 is TGTGCTAGTGGTTTGGTGGGTGTGGGGACAAGGGAAGGTCAGCCCCAGCATTTT. It codes for CASGLVGVGTREGQPQHF.

In its sample, this clone is medium-sized. V is TRBV5-1 and J is TRBJ2-3; D call uncertain. From germline, CDR1 is SGHRS and CDR2 YFSETQ. The CDR3 spans 12 residues. V was trimmed by 2 bases and J by 3 bases, leaving 4 bases between them. CDR3: CASSFSTDTQYF. CDR3 coding DNA: TGCGCCAGCAGCTTTAGTACAGATACGCAGTATTTT.

The rearrangement uses TRBV5-1 and TRBJ1-1; D is ambiguous. Trimming shortened V by 0 bases and J by 4 bases, and 16 bases separated the two germline ends. Germline loops: CDR1 SGHRS, CDR2 YFSETQ. The CDR3 contains 16 residues. In nucleotides, the CDR3 is TGCGCCAGCAGCTTGGAATATGCGGGAACGAGCACTGAAGCTTTCTTT. Amino acid sequence: CASSLEYAGTSTEAFF. Full variable domain (rest looked up from reference TRBV5-1 and TRBJ1-1): KAGVTQTPRYLIKTRGQQVTLSCSPISGHRSVSWYQQTPGQGLQFLFEYFSETQRNKGNFPGRFSGRQFSNSRSEMNVSTLELGDSALYLCASSLEYAGTSTEAFFGQGTRLTVV.

The rearrangement uses TRBV28 and TRBJ1-5, with 9 nucleotides matching TRBD1. The V segment lost 5 bases and the J segment 7 bases; nucleotides outside the gene matches: 9. The CDR3 is made up of 15 amino acids. CDR1 and CDR2 from the germline V gene are MDHEN and SYDVKM. In nucleotides, the CDR3 is TGTGCCAGCAGTATGTACGGGACAGGGCACCAGCCCCAGCATTTT. It specifies CASSMYGTGHQPQHF.

This chain uses TRBV9 with TRBJ1-1; D unclear. V was trimmed by 1 base and J by 1 base, leaving 11 bases between them. The CDR3 contains 15 residues. Germline V CDR1 and CDR2: SGDLS, YYNGEE. The CDR3 region has the DNA TGTGCCAGCAGCGTATTGGGGAGTCAGAACACTGAAGCTTTCTTT. It encodes CASSVLGSQNTEAFF. Full variable domain (remainder filled in from reference TRBV9 and TRBJ1-1): DSGVTQTPKHLITATGQRVTLRCSPRSGDLSVYWYQQSLDQGLQFLIQYYNGEERAKGNILERFSAQQFPDLHSELNLSSLELGDSALYFCASSVLGSQNTEAFFGQGTRLTVV.

The chain recombines TRBV4-3 with TRBJ2-1; TRBD2 aligns across 9 bases. With V trimmed by 1 base and J by 9 bases, 10 bases remained unmatched. Germline CDR1 is LGHNA and CDR2 is YSLEER. The CDR3 covers 16 residues. The DNA for the CDR3 is TGCGCCAGCAGCCAAGGTGCGGGAGGGCTTATTGGTGAGCAGTTCTTC. It codes for CASSQGAGGLIGEQFF.